Each of the 14 T cell receptor beta chains below was sequenced from the same sample in a study (dated by TCRdb to the mid-2010s). Libraries came from RT-PCR. The sample was run on an Illumina MiSeq. TCRdb reran the public reads through fastp at Q25 and MiXCR, keeping productive beta chains. Identical CDR3 protein sequences are pooled into one entry, listed with their most common genes and DNA. The sample table contains fewer than 800,000 distinct CDR3 sequences; only one count was recorded for 14% of them. 3.6% of the sample goes to the ten largest clones. The specimen was memory CD4+ T cells from blood. Receptor source: a female donor in good health, serving as a healthy control.

The chain joins TRBV27 to TRBJ2-3, with a tentative D call TRBD2 (5 bases). Trimming stripped 7 bases from V and 0 bases from J, with 14 bases between. Germline V gives CDR1 MNHEY, CDR2 SMNVEV (reference sequence). The CDR3 extends over 15 amino acids. CDR3 residues: CASTTRRSSTDTQYF. CDR3 nucleotide sequence: TGTGCCAGCACAACTAGAAGGAGCAGCACAGATACGCAGTATTTT.

This clonotype appeared many times. The chain combines TRBV11-2 with TRBJ1-1, with no clear D. Trimming pared 0 bases from V and 4 bases from J, leaving 6 bases between. CDR3 size: 13 residues. From germline, CDR1 is SGHAT and CDR2 FQNNGV. For the CDR3, the DNA is TGTGCCAGCAGCTTAGATCTCGGCACTGAAGCTTTCTTT. This gives the protein CASSLDLGTEAFF. Full variable domain (outside the CDR3, taken from reference TRBV11-2 and TRBJ1-1): EAGVAQSPRYKIIEKRQSVAFWCNPISGHATLYWYQQILGQGPKLLIQFQNNGVVDDSQLPKDRFSAERLKGVDSTLKIQPAKLEDSAVYLCASSLDLGTEAFFGQGTRLTVV.

Notes on this clonotype: The conserved closing phenylalanine or tryptophan is absent in this CDR3, likely reflecting a read error. The chain uses TRBV7-9 and TRBJ1-2, with D possibly TRBD1 on 5 matching bases. The germline CDR1 and CDR2 sequences are SEHNR and FQNEAQ (reference sequence). This CDR3 has 13 amino acids. Deletions cut 3 bases from V and 4 bases from J, with 9 bases between. The CDR3 DNA follows: TGTGCCAGCAGCTTGTCAGGGCTCTATGGCTACACCTTA. Translation gives CASSLSGLYGYTL.

V is TRBV27 and J is TRBJ1-6, with D hard to call. Germline V lookup: CDR1 MNHEY, CDR2 SMNVEV (reference sequence). This CDR3 is 16 amino acids long. V lost 4 bases to trimming and J lost 7 bases, with 17 bases between them. In nucleotides, the CDR3 is TGTGCCAGCAGTTCCGTGGAGGCACGGGCAAATTCACCCCTCCACTTT. Protein: CASSSVEARANSPLHF.

The sample holds many counts of this clonotype. This chain links TRBV6-5 with TRBJ2-3; perhaps TRBD2 as D (7 bases). V was clipped by 3 bases and J by 6 bases, with 19 bases between them. Germline assignment: CDR1 MNHEY and CDR2 SVGAGI. This CDR3 has 16 amino acids. The CDR3: CASSYHREGVRDTQYF. The CDR3 region has the DNA TGTGCCAGCAGTTATCACAGGGAGGGGGTTAGGGATACGCAGTATTTT.

This clonotype has a handful of counts. The chain recombines TRBV24-1 with TRBJ1-5; 9 bases align to TRBD1. V lost 3 bases and J lost 4; bases outside the gene matches: 3. This CDR3 has 15 amino acids. CDR1 KGHDR and CDR2 SFDVKD come from the germline V gene. This CDR3 reads CATSDGDRVNQPQHF. The DNA of the CDR3 is TGTGCCACCAGTGATGGGGACAGGGTTAATCAGCCCCAGCATTTT.

This clonotype was observed at least ten times. The chain has TRBV5-1 and TRBJ2-1; D is possibly TRBD1 (6 bases). Trimming pared 3 bases from V and 6 bases from J, leaving 10 bases between. CDR3 size: 13 residues. Germline V gives CDR1 SGHRS, CDR2 YFSETQ. CDR3 coding DNA: TGCGCCAGCAGCTCGGACAGTCGCAATGAGCAGTTCTTC. This encodes CASSSDSRNEQFF.

This clonotype turned up a few times. The chain carries TRBV20-1 and TRBJ1-3; D is uncertain. Looked up from germline, CDR1 is DFQATT and CDR2 is SNEGSKA (reference sequence). CDR3 size: 15 residues. Trimming removed 0 bases at V and 4 bases at J, with 13 bases between. The CDR3 sequence is CSARDTGRGGNTIYF. CDR3 sequence (DNA): TGCAGTGCTAGAGATACCGGCCGCGGAGGAAACACCATATATTTT.

The chain recombines TRBV5-1 with TRBJ2-7; the match to TRBD2 covers 7 bases. CDR1 and CDR2 (germline): SGHRS, YFSETQ. CDR3 size: 14 residues. V was clipped by 4 bases and J by 2 bases; unmatched bases: 6. The CDR3, as DNA: TGCGCCAGCAGCCCTACTAGCGAGCCCTACGAGCAGTACTTC. Its protein product is CASSPTSEPYEQYF.

The genes are TRBV20-1 and TRBJ2-3; 12 nucleotides match TRBD1. The germline V gene encodes CDR1 DFQATT and CDR2 SNEGSKA (reference sequence). With 5 bases clipped from V and 3 bases from J, the junction kept 6 bases outside the gene matches. The CDR3 has 15 amino acids. The CDR3 reads CSAARDRGQTDTQYF. The DNA of the CDR3 is TGCAGTGCTGCCCGGGACAGGGGGCAGACAGATACGCAGTATTTT.

The rearrangement joins TRBV27 to TRBJ1-1; D is unclear. The CDR3 is 13 amino acids. Trimming cost V 1 base and J 1 base, with 4 bases left between them. Germline V CDR1 and CDR2: MNHEY, SMNVEV (reference sequence). DNA for the CDR3: TGTGCCAGCAGTTTATTTCCGAACACTGAAGCTTTCTTT. Translation gives CASSLFPNTEAFF.

On this clonotype: A clone one base away is much larger, so this may be a read error. The chain carries TRBV7-9 and TRBJ1-2; TRBD1 aligns across 9 bases. This CDR3 comprises 14 residues. Germline CDR1 reads SEHNR; CDR2 reads FQNEAQ (reference sequence). Trimming at V came to 4 bases and at J to 6 bases, leaving 6 bases not matched to a gene. CDR3 amino acids: CASSSEGQGDGYTF. CDR3 in DNA: TGTGCCAGCAGCTCCGAGGGACAGGGAGATGGCTACACCTTC. Full variable domain (outside the CDR3, taken from reference TRBV7-9 and TRBJ1-2): DTGVSQNPRHKITKRGQNVTFRCDPISEHNRLYWYRQTLGQGPEFLTYFQNEAQLEKSRLLSDRFSAERPKGSFSTLEIQRTEQGDSAMYLCASSSEGQGDGYTFGSGTRLTVV.

The gene calls are TRBV7-3 and TRBJ2-3; TRBD2 is a possible D gene (6 bases). With 5 bases removed from V and 5 bases from J, the gap between germline ends came to 17 bases. The CDR3 loop spans 15 amino acids. Germline V gives CDR1 SGHTA, CDR2 FQGTGA. The CDR3 region has the DNA TGTGCCAGCAGCCTCCGGATCGGGGGTGAAGATACGCAGTATTTT. As protein: CASSLRIGGEDTQYF. The whole variable domain, remainder taken from reference TRBV7-3 and TRBJ2-3, is GAGVSQTPSNKVTEKGKYVELRCDPISGHTALYWYRQSLGQGPEFLIYFQGTGAADDSGLPNDRFFAVRPEGSVSTLKIQRTERGDSAVYLCASSLRIGGEDTQYFGPGTRLTVL.

In this sample, this clonotype turned up many times. This rearrangement joins TRBV9 to TRBJ2-3; D may be TRBD2 (5 bases). Trimming took off 0 bases at V and 1 base at J, with 6 bases between the two ends. Looked up from germline, CDR1 is SGDLS and CDR2 is YYNGEE. The CDR3 is 14 residues long. CDR3 loop: CASSVDSGTDTQYF. CDR3 coding DNA: TGTGCCAGCAGCGTAGATAGCGGCACAGATACGCAGTATTTT.